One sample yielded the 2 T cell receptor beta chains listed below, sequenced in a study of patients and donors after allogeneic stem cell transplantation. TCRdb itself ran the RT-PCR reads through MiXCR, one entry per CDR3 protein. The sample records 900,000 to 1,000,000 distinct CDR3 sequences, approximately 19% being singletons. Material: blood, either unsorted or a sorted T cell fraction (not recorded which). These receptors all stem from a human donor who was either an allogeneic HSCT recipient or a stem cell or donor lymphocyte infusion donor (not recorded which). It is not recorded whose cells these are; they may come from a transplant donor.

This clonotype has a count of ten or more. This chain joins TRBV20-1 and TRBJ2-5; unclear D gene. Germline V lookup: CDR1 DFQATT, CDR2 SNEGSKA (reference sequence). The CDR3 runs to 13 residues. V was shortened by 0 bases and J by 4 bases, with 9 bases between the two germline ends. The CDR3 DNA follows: TGCAGTGCTAGAGATAAGTGGATAGAGACCCAGTACTTC. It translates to CSARDKWIETQYF.

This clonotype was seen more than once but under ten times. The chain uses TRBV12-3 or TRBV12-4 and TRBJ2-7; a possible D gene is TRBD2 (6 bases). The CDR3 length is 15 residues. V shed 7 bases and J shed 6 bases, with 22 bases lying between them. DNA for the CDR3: TGTGCCAGCAAGGTACTCGGGATTCTCGGGGGCGAGCAGTACTTC. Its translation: CASKVLGILGGEQYF.